The 17 T cell receptor beta chains below all came from one sample that was sequenced in a study of cytomegalovirus exposure and HLA in healthy donors. Primers included in the PCR were 60 Vbeta and 13 Jbeta primers. The data were produced by immunoSEQ multiplex PCR, yet TCRdb's version contains in-frame clones alone and is incomplete. Of under 250,000 clones detected, about 78% appear once; the ten largest clones hold around 4%. Input material: PBMCs. The receptors stem from a male donor in good health and CMV-seronegative.

This clone has a handful of counts. This chain's CDR3 is CASSLDLRANEKLFF. The CDR3, as DNA: TGCGCCAGCAGCTTGGACCTGAGGGCTAATGAAAAACTGTTTTTT. This chain joins TRBV5-1 and TRBJ1-4, with D unresolved. The CDR3 totals 15 residues. Germline-derived CDR1 and CDR2 are SGHRS and YFSETQ. Trimming took off 0 bases at V and 3 bases at J, with 9 bases between the two ends.

The chain joins TRBV7-6 to TRBJ1-3; D ambiguous. Germline CDR1 and CDR2: SGHVS and FNYEAQ. The CDR3 has 13 amino acids. Trimming took 1 base from V and 12 from J, leaving 13 bases between them. The CDR3 is CASSLDPRNHIYF. CDR3 DNA sequence: TGTGCCAGCAGCTTAGACCCGCGGAACCACATATATTTT.

This clone has just one count. The J gene is TRBJ2-1, the V gene TRBV19; D ambiguous. CDR1 is LNHDA and CDR2 is SQIVND in the germline V gene (reference sequence). The CDR3 is 14 amino acids. The V gene lost 1 base and the J gene lost 5 bases, with 9 bases spanning the gap. CDR3 nucleotide sequence: TGTGCCAGTAGTATAGTGGCCTTCAACAATGAGCAGTTCTTC. Its translation is CASSIVAFNNEQFF.

V and J are TRBV21-1 and TRBJ2-3; the DNA was not used to check the table's D call, TRBD2. TRBV21-1 counts as a pseudogene. The CDR3 sequence is 15 residues long. For the CDR3, the DNA is TGTGCCAGCGGGCTTAGCGGGACGAAGACAGATACGCAGTATTTT. Protein: CASGLSGTKTDTQYF.

The chain combines TRBV15 with TRBJ1-2, with a tentative D call TRBD1 (6 bases). The CDR3 totals 16 residues. Germline CDR1 LNHNV, CDR2 YYDKDF (reference sequence). V lost 1 base and J lost 4, with 16 bases in between. The CDR3 nucleotides read TGTGCCACCAGCAGAGTGTACGGGGGGCAGGTCTATGGCTACACCTTC. Its protein product is CATSRVYGGQVYGYTF.

This clone was detected only once. J is TRBJ2-5 and V is TRBV29-1, with 7 bases that match TRBD1. The J call may be incorrect, as the DNA end agrees better with TRBJ2-7. Germline-derived CDR1 and CDR2 are SQVTM and ANQGSEA. CDR3 length: 10 residues. CDR3 DNA sequence: TGCAGCGTCACAGGGGTCGAGCAGTACTTC. Its protein product is CSVTGVEQYF.

The chain couples TRBV5-4 to TRBJ2-1; 8 bases are a match to TRBD2. After removal of 4 bases from V and 0 bases from J, the junction contained 15 bases not matched to a gene. The CDR3 contains 19 residues. Germline V CDR1 and CDR2: SGHNT, YYREEE (reference sequence). The CDR3 DNA reads TGTGCCAGCAGCCCTGGACTAGCCCCCTACGGCGACTCCTACAATGAGCAGTTCTTC. Translated, it gives CASSPGLAPYGDSYNEQFF.

The genes are TRBV5-8 and TRBJ2-7, with D perhaps TRBD2 (5 bases). CDR1 and CDR2 from the germline V gene are SGHTS and YDEGEE. V was clipped by 3 bases and J by 3 bases, with 10 bases between them. The CDR3 totals 13 residues. The CDR3 DNA reads as TGTGCCAGCAGCTCCGGGATTGACTACGAGCAGTACTTC. Protein sequence: CASSSGIDYEQYF.

The chain is built from TRBV11-2 and TRBJ1-4; perhaps TRBD1 as D (5 bases). CDR1 is SGHAT, CDR2 FQNNGV, per germline. The CDR3 spans 15 residues. The V end was cut by 9 bases, the J end by 0 bases, with 14 bases between. CDR3 amino acids: CASKHAGATNEKLFF. DNA of the CDR3: TGTGCCAGTAAACATGCGGGGGCAACTAATGAAAAACTGTTTTTT. Combining the CDR3 with reference TRBV11-2 and TRBJ1-4 gives the whole variable domain EAGVAQSPRYKIIEKRQSVAFWCNPISGHATLYWYQQILGQGPKLLIQFQNNGVVDDSQLPKDRFSAERLKGVDSTLKIQPAKLEDSAVYLCASKHAGATNEKLFFGSGTQLSVL.

The chain recombines TRBV11-2 with TRBJ2-2; the D is unclear. Per the germline V gene, CDR1 is SGHAT and CDR2 is FQNNGV. The V end lost 3 bases, the J end lost 3 bases, and 8 bases lay between the germline ends. This CDR3 comprises 14 residues. The CDR3 loop reads CASSFGDYTGELFF. Written as DNA, the CDR3 is TGTGCCAGCAGCTTTGGTGACTACACCGGGGAGCTGTTTTTT.

The rearrangement uses TRBV13 and TRBJ2-5; D remains ambiguous. Germline loops: CDR1 PRHDT, CDR2 FYEKMQ (reference sequence). The CDR3 runs to 15 residues. Deletions cut 1 base from V and 5 bases from J, with 14 bases between. In DNA, the CDR3 is TGTGCCAGCAGCTTAGAGTCGTCGGGTAGTGAGACCCAGTACTTC. It specifies CASSLESSGSETQYF.

CDR3: CASSFTGPNQPQHF. The CDR3 coding sequence is TGTGCCAGCAGTTTTACAGGTCCCAATCAGCCCCAGCATTTT. The gene calls are TRBV7-6 and TRBJ1-5, with D maybe TRBD1 (5 bases). V was pared by 6 bases and J by 3 bases, with 12 bases between. CDR1 is SGHVS, CDR2 FNYEAQ, per germline. The CDR3 sequence is 14 residues long.

This clone was detected once. The chain recombines TRBV25-1 with TRBJ1-1; 8 nucleotides agree with TRBD1. CDR1 is MGHDK and CDR2 is SYGVNS in the germline V gene. Trimming took 6 bases from V and 5 from J; bases not matched to a gene: 11. The CDR3 runs to 15 residues. The CDR3 loop reads CASRPTDRAGTEAFF. The CDR3 DNA follows: TGTGCCAGCAGACCAACGGACAGGGCGGGGACTGAAGCTTTCTTT.

In its sample, this clone was seen a few times. The rearrangement joins TRBV9 to TRBJ1-3, with unresolved D. Germline CDR1 is SGDLS and CDR2 is YYNGEE. This CDR3 spans 13 amino acids. V was clipped by 3 bases and J by 4 bases, with 8 bases between them. DNA of the CDR3: TGTGCCAGCAGCGAGCCACAGGGAAACACCATATATTTT. It translates to CASSEPQGNTIYF.

The rearrangement links TRBV6-5 to TRBJ1-2; unclear D gene. Trimming took off 5 bases at V and 6 bases at J, with 13 bases between the two ends. The CDR3 runs to 13 residues. Germline V gene lookup returns CDR1 MNHEY and CDR2 SVGAGI. CDR3 nucleotides: TGTGCCAGCAGTCTCCTCCCGGGGAATGGCTACACCTTC. Protein: CASSLLPGNGYTF.

The V call is TRBV6-5, the J call TRBJ1-2, with D tentatively TRBD1 (6 bases). Trimming shortened V by 6 bases and J by 7 bases, and 21 bases separated the two germline ends. Germline lookup yields CDR1 MNHEY and CDR2 SVGAGI. The CDR3 extends over 15 amino acids. CDR3 bases: TGTGCCAGCAGCCGGATTCGGGCGGGGGCCGGTGGCTACACCTTC. Its protein is CASSRIRAGAGGYTF.

This chain connects TRBV9 to TRBJ2-3; possible D gene TRBD1, 6 bases. This CDR3 contains 16 residues. Trimming shortened V by 3 bases and J by 0 bases, and 14 bases separated the two germline ends. The V gene's germline CDR1 is SGDLS and CDR2 YYNGEE. The CDR3 DNA follows: TGTGCCAGCAGCGGGAGAGGGGGATCGAGCACAGATACGCAGTATTTT. Protein sequence: CASSGRGGSSTDTQYF.